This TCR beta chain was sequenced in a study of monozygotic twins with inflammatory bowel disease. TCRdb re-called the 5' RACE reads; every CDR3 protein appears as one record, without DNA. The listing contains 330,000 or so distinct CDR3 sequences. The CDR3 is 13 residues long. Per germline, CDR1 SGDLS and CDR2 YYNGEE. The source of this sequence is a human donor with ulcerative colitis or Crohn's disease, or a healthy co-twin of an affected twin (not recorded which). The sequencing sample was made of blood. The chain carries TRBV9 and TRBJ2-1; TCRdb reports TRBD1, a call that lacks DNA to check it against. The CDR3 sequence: CASSVGGGVEQFF.